These T cell receptor beta chains were read from a single sample in a study of siplizumab effects on memory and regulatory T cells. Libraries were prepared by immunoSEQ multiplex PCR; TCRdb keeps only in-frame clonotypes and omits some of them. The sample shows around 110,000 clones, around 94% of them seen only once. The sample consisted of non-Treg CD4+ T cells sorted from blood. The receptors come from a human donor in good health. CDR3s include the opening cysteine and the closing phenylalanine or tryptophan. D genes are given only for firm matches. The listing skips clone size in some rows; elsewhere it reads once, few, many or a size class.

d_gene,j_gene,abundance,v_gene,CDR3aa,CDR3nt
.,TRBJ2-7,.,TRBV7-9,CASSLAGGGASYEQYF,TGTGCCAGCAGCTTAGCGGGCGGGGGCGCGTCCTACGAGCAGTACTTC
.,TRBJ1-1,.,TRBV11-2,CASSLGHGRTTEAFF,TGTGCCAGCAGCTTAGGTCATGGCAGGACGACTGAAGCTTTCTTT
TRBD2,TRBJ2-7,once,TRBV30,CAWSSWTSGRAKSSYEQYF,TGTGCCTGGAGTTCATGGACTAGCGGGAGGGCCAAGAGCTCCTACGAGCAGTACTTC
TRBD1,TRBJ1-2,.,TRBV7-2,CASSPRDRGRPEGYTF,TGTGCCAGCAGCCCTCGGGACAGGGGGCGCCCGGAGGGCTACACCTTC
.,TRBJ1-1,once,TRBV10-3,CAIKDGKNTEAFF,TGTGCCATCAAGGACGGGAAGAACACTGAAGCTTTCTTT
.,TRBJ2-1,.,TRBV27,CASSRGNEQFF,TGTGCCAGCAGTCGGGGAAATGAGCAGTTCTTC
.,TRBJ2-6,.,TRBV4-1,CASSSFRGGANVLTF,TGCGCCAGCAGCTCGTTTCGGGGTGGGGCCAACGTCCTGACTTTC
.,TRBJ2-6,.,TRBV7-2,CASRLRAGWGANVLTF,TGTGCCAGCAGACTTAGAGCGGGCTGGGGGGCCAACGTCCTGACTTTC
.,TRBJ1-1,.,TRBV4-1,CASSQEGGGADTENFF,TGCGCCAGCAGCCAAGAGGGAGGCGGCGCAGACACTGAGAATTTCTTT
.,TRBJ1-1,.,TRBV18,CASSAGGVTEAFF,TGTGCCAGCTCGGCGGGGGGCGTAACGGAAGCTTTCTTT
TRBD2,TRBJ2-1,.,TRBV4-1,CASKAVGLAEANEQFF,TGCGCCAGCAAGGCGGTAGGTCTAGCGGAGGCCAATGAGCAGTTCTTC
TRBD1,TRBJ2-7,.,TRBV6-1,CASSGTGGSYEQYF,TGTGCCAGTTCAGGGACAGGGGGCAGTTACGAGCAGTACTTC
.,TRBJ2-2,.,TRBV5-1,CASRGGLNTGELFF,TGCGCCAGCAGAGGCGGGTTGAACACCGGGGAGCTGTTTTTT
TRBD2,TRBJ2-3,.,TRBV7-2,CASSSRGLDADTQYF,TGTGCCAGCAGCTCCAGGGGACTAGACGCAGATACGCAGTATTTT
.,TRBJ2-7,.,TRBV2,CASSERVLGQYF,TGTGCCAGCAGTGAACGAGTGCTGGGGCAGTACTTC
.,TRBJ1-4,.,TRBV10-3,CAISESSFEGVLTNEKLFF,TGTGCCATCAGTGAGTCTTCGTTTGAGGGGGTATTGACTAATGAAAAACTGTTTTTT
TRBD1,TRBJ1-5,.,TRBV28,CASSLGQGNQPQHF,TGTGCCAGCAGTCTAGGACAGGGCAATCAGCCCCAGCATTTT
.,TRBJ1-4,.,TRBV6-1,CASSLGGVREKLFF,TGTGCCAGCAGCCTGGGGGGGGTTAGAGAAAAACTGTTTTTT
TRBD1,TRBJ1-2,.,TRBV29-1,CSVTGGGGYTF,TGCAGCGTGACAGGGGGCGGTGGCTACACCTTC
.,TRBJ1-2,few,TRBV7-9,CASSLETASTGYTF,TGTGCCAGCAGCTTAGAAACGGCCAGCACTGGCTACACCTTC
TRBD1,TRBJ2-7,.,TRBV29-1,CSVRTGRYHEQYF,TGCAGCGTCCGGACAGGGCGGTACCACGAGCAGTACTTC
.,TRBJ2-3,.,TRBV6-1,CASSESRPQGTQYF,TGTGCCAGCAGTGAATCCCGGCCGCAAGGCACGCAGTATTTT
TRBD1,TRBJ1-2,.,TRBV5-1,CASSWDRGNTYAF,TGCGCCAGCAGCTGGGACAGGGGTAATACGTACGCCTTC
.,TRBJ1-1,.,TRBV6-5,CASSSLPEAFF,TGTGCCAGCAGTTCACTCCCTGAAGCTTTCTTT
.,TRBJ1-1,.,TRBV7-2,CASSLSHGGPKAFF,TGTGCCAGCAGCTTATCACACGGTGGGCCCAAAGCTTTCTTT
.,TRBJ2-7,.,TRBV29-1,CSVGLLVGTYEQYF,TGCAGCGTTGGTTTGCTAGTCGGGACCTACGAGCAGTACTTC
.,TRBJ2-7,.,TRBV2,CASSEGRYNVHQQYF,TGTGCCAGCAGCGAAGGACGGTACAACGTACATCAGCAGTACTTC
.,TRBJ1-4,once,TRBV2,CASSLQISVREKLFF,TGTGCCAGCAGCCTACAGATTTCCGTGAGGGAAAAACTGTTTTTT
TRBD1,TRBJ2-7,.,TRBV5-1,CASSPSGDRAFYEQYF,TGCGCCAGCAGCCCCTCTGGGGACAGGGCCTTCTACGAGCAGTACTTC
.,TRBJ2-5,.,TRBV5-1,CASSLDAGMRETQYF,TGCGCCAGCAGCTTGGATGCAGGGATGAGAGAGACCCAGTACTTC
.,TRBJ2-5,.,TRBV27,CASSPRAKETQYF,TGTGCCAGCAGTCCTAGGGCCAAAGAGACCCAGTACTTC
.,TRBJ2-3,.,TRBV29-1,CSGYSFSTDTQYF,TGCAGCGGTTACTCTTTTAGCACAGATACGCAGTATTTT
TRBD2,TRBJ2-1,.,TRBV6-5,CASSQTSGGDEQFF,TGTGCCAGCAGTCAGACTAGCGGGGGGGATGAGCAGTTCTTC
.,TRBJ1-1,few,TRBV9,CASSVGVGDTEAFF,TGTGCCAGCAGCGTAGGGGTGGGGGACACTGAAGCTTTCTTT
.,TRBJ2-3,.,TRBV6-1,CASRRDNAQYF,TGTGCCAGCCGTCGGGACAATGCGCAGTATTTT
.,TRBJ1-5,.,TRBV6-4,CARTGTHANQPQHF,TGTGCCAGAACCGGGACCCATGCTAATCAGCCCCAGCATTTT
TRBD2,TRBJ2-7,.,TRBV2,CASLLAGKSYEQYF,TGTGCCAGCCTGCTAGCGGGAAAGTCCTACGAGCAGTACTTC
TRBD1,TRBJ1-5,.,TRBV6-6,CASSRDRGLEQPQHF,TGTGCCAGCAGTAGGGACAGGGGGCTGGAGCAGCCCCAGCATTTT
TRBD1,TRBJ1-2,once,TRBV2,CASTRGPNYGYTF,TGTGCCAGCACTAGGGGGCCCAACTATGGCTACACCTTC
TRBD1,TRBJ1-5,.,TRBV2,CARELGQGYQPQHF,TGTGCCAGGGAACTGGGACAGGGATATCAGCCCCAGCATTTT
TRBD1,TRBJ1-5,.,TRBV27,CASSPDRGYSNQPQHF,TGTGCCAGCAGTCCGGACAGGGGCTATAGCAATCAGCCCCAGCATTTT
TRBD2,TRBJ2-5,.,TRBV11-2,CASTAGASGSRGTQYF,TGTGCCAGCACCGCGGGGGCTAGCGGGAGTAGGGGGACCCAGTACTTC
.,TRBJ2-1,.,TRBV2,CASSVRGRYNEQFF,TGTGCCAGCAGTGTCAGGGGGAGGTACAATGAGCAGTTCTTC
.,TRBJ1-3,.,TRBV18,CASSPAYLGASGNTIYF,TGTGCCAGCTCACCAGCCTATCTGGGGGCGTCTGGAAACACCATATATTTT
.,TRBJ1-2,.,TRBV2,CASGSREALSGYTF,TGTGCCAGCGGTTCTAGGGAAGCTCTGTCTGGCTACACCTTC
.,TRBJ1-6,.,TRBV25-1,CASNLDGPLYNSPLHF,TGTGCCAGCAACCTGGACGGACCCCTTTATAATTCACCCCTCCACTTT
.,TRBJ1-2,.,TRBV13,CASSLDDEDGYTF,TGTGCCAGCAGCTTAGATGACGAAGATGGCTACACCTTC
TRBD1,TRBJ2-1,.,TRBV11-2,CASRTKGAQYNEQFF,TGTGCCAGCAGGACCAAGGGGGCGCAATACAATGAGCAGTTCTTC
.,TRBJ2-5,once,TRBV2,CASSGALTGHNEETQYF,TGTGCCAGCAGTGGAGCCCTGACAGGTCATAACGAAGAGACCCAGTACTTC
.,TRBJ2-5,.,TRBV2,CASSEGGETQYF,TGTGCCAGCAGCGAAGGTGGAGAGACCCAGTACTTC
.,TRBJ2-7,.,TRBV29-1,CSVGLGDEQYF,TGCAGCGTTGGTCTAGGGGACGAGCAGTACTTC
TRBD1,TRBJ2-2,.,TRBV9,CASSVEGQGGTGELFF,TGTGCCAGCAGCGTAGAGGGACAGGGAGGTACCGGGGAGCTGTTTTTT
TRBD1,TRBJ2-1,.,TRBV18,CASSSGQGTYNEQFF,TGTGCCAGCTCATCAGGACAGGGAACCTACAATGAGCAGTTCTTC